The rows below give T cell receptor beta chains drawn from one sample of a study of a mutant IDH1 vaccine in newly diagnosed glioma. Profiled with immunoSEQ multiplex PCR; TCRdb holds only in-frame clones, not every one. The data contain roughly 49,000 clones, 85% to 95% of them singletons. No cognate antigen is known for these TCRs. The material sequenced was PBMCs, taken from a glioma patient whose treatment included an IDH1 peptide vaccine. Every receptor here comes from a man aged 50 to 60 with glioma. The CDR3 runs from the conserved cysteine through the conserved F or W. The D gene is left open where the match is weak. Not all rows give a size; the values are once, few, many and, for expanded clones, a class.

clone_size j_call d_call v_call cdr3_nt cdr3_aa
- TRBJ1-1 - TRBV5-1 TGCGCCAGCACCCAGATGGGGGACACTGAAGCTTTCTTT CASTQMGDTEAFF
- TRBJ2-5 TRBD2 TRBV27 TGTGCCAGCAGTCTAATCTCCGGGACTAGTTATCCAGAGACCCAGTACTTC CASSLISGTSYPETQYF
- TRBJ2-4 - TRBV6-6 TGTGCCAGCAAGCCGGAGGCCAAAAACATTCAGTACTTC CASKPEAKNIQYF
- TRBJ1-2 - TRBV7-2 TGTGCCAGCAGCTTACTCGAATCCTTAGGGGTCGGCTACACCTTC CASSLLESLGVGYTF
- TRBJ2-1 - TRBV27 TGTGCCAGCAGTTTTGGGTTTCGGGGCTACAATGAGCAGTTCTTC CASSFGFRGYNEQFF
- TRBJ1-1 - TRBV6-5 TGTGCCAGCAGTTACCTTGCCACTGAAGCTTTCTTT CASSYLATEAFF
- TRBJ2-5 - TRBV20-1 TGCAGTGCTAGAGAGCGGTTTTCCCAGTACTTC CSARERFSQYF
- TRBJ2-7 - TRBV5-1 TGCGCCAGCAGCCCGAGGACAGACTCCTACGAGCAGTACTTC CASSPRTDSYEQYF
- TRBJ1-2 - TRBV18 TGTGCCAGCTCACTCAACCCAACAGGAACCTATGGCTACACCTTC CASSLNPTGTYGYTF
- TRBJ2-7 - TRBV14 TGTGCCAGCAGCCAATGGCCCCTCTCCTACGAGCAGTACTTC CASSQWPLSYEQYF
once TRBJ2-3 TRBD2 TRBV6-4 TGTGCCAGCAGTGACAAGGGAGGGGCGACAGATACGCAGTATTTT CASSDKGGATDTQYF
- TRBJ1-4 TRBD1 TRBV18 TGTGCCAGCTCACCGGACAGGGGACGCCATCGCGGAGGTGAAAAACTGTTTTTT CASSPDRGRHRGGEKLFF
- TRBJ2-5 TRBD1 TRBV11-2 TGTGCCAGCAGCTTACGTGTCGGGACAGTTCAAGAGACCCAGTACTTC CASSLRVGTVQETQYF
- TRBJ2-7 - TRBV2 TGTGCCAGCAGTGGAGGCGAGGTCCACGAGCAGTACTTC CASSGGEVHEQYF
few TRBJ2-1 - TRBV5-5 TGTGCCAGCAGCAGCGGCTTATACAATGAGCAGTTCTTC CASSSGLYNEQFF
- TRBJ2-2 TRBD2 TRBV29-1 TGCAGCGTTGAAGATCGGGGGGAGGGCGGCACCGGGGAGCTGTTTTTT CSVEDRGEGGTGELFF
once TRBJ2-1 - TRBV6-6 TGTGCCAGCAGTTACTCTAGAGCGAGCTCCTACAATGAGCAGTTCTTC CASSYSRASSYNEQFF
once TRBJ1-2 - TRBV5-6 TGTGCCAGCAGCTCACACGAGCCCAATGGCTACACCTTC CASSSHEPNGYTF
few TRBJ1-4 - TRBV13 TGTGCCAGCAGCTTTGACCGGACAGTACCCGTTTTT CASSFDRTVPVF
- TRBJ1-2 - TRBV5-6 TGTGCCAGCAGTCCCGGCAGGTCTAACTATGGCTACACCTTC CASSPGRSNYGYTF
- TRBJ2-3 - TRBV30 TGTGCCTGGAGTGGAGTACGAGGGGCTGGTACGCAGTATTTT CAWSGVRGAGTQYF
- TRBJ1-6 - TRBV7-2 TGTGCCAGCAGCGTACCAGGGACCCTTAATTCACCCCTCCACTTT CASSVPGTLNSPLHF
- TRBJ2-7 - TRBV2 TGTGCCAGCAGTGAATGGTACGAGCAGTACTTC CASSEWYEQYF
- TRBJ2-7 - TRBV2 TGTGCCAGCAGCCGTAGCACGAGTTCCTACGAGCAGTACTTC CASSRSTSSYEQYF
- TRBJ1-6 - TRBV14 TGTGCCAGCAGCCAGAGACAGCTCTATAATTCACCCCTCCACTTT CASSQRQLYNSPLHF
- TRBJ2-5 TRBD2 TRBV9 TGTGCCAGCAGCGTCACTAGCGGGGGGATGGAGACCCAGTACTTC CASSVTSGGMETQYF
- TRBJ2-7 - TRBV7-8 TGTGCCAGCAGCTTATGGCAGGGAGGCCACGAGCAGTACTTC CASSLWQGGHEQYF
- TRBJ1-1 - TRBV5-5 TGTGCCAGCAGCTTGGGTCTCACCACTGAAGCTTTCTTT CASSLGLTTEAFF
- TRBJ2-7 TRBD1 TRBV5-1 TGCGCCAGCAGCCCCGGACAGGGGGTTAACGAGCAGTACTTC CASSPGQGVNEQYF
- TRBJ1-5 TRBD1 TRBV7-9 TGTGCCAGCAGCTTAGGGACAGGGAATAATCAGCCCCAGCATTTT CASSLGTGNNQPQHF